The entry below describes one T cell receptor beta chain. The antigen is undetermined. On two occasions, one at each of two time points, 5.5 to 6.5 milliliters of peripheral blood were drawn. The sample is drawn from a study of prognosis after radiotherapy for stage I lung cancer. Study overall: Patient ages ran from roughly 53 to 95, with a median of 74.5 years, and the group had around 13 men and a handful of women.

Multiplex PCR in two rounds served to amplify TCR beta CDR3 from genomic DNA. Round one of PCR was performed, and it used primers specific to each TRBV and TRBJ gene. From the multiplex PCR reads, TCRdb called clonotypes with MiXCR, one entry per CDR3 protein. The sample shows over 50,000 distinct CDR3 sequences, 30% to 40% of them seen only once. Study results and limitations: Determination of whether the expanded TCR clones were tumor-specific was not performed. Differential TRBV and TRBJ gene usage was reported between patients with metastases and patients without them.

This TCR was recovered from a donor aged 50 or older with non-small cell lung cancer. The sequences come from PBMCs, collected before or after stereotactic body radiation therapy (not recorded which).

This chain's CDR3 is CASSYSRRQISYEQYF. The CDR3 DNA sequence: TGTGCCAGCAGTTACTCTAGGAGACAAATCTCATACGAGCAGTACTTC. This chain connects TRBV6-2 or TRBV6-3 to TRBJ2-7, with D unresolved. Trimming cost V 0 bases and J 4 bases, with 16 bases left between them. The CDR3 contains 16 residues. CDR1 is MNHEY and CDR2 is SVGEGT in the germline V gene.